The present T cell receptor beta chain was sequenced within a study of T cell repertoires in aging, cancer and after chemotherapy (dated by TCRdb to the late 2010s). Turning to the overall study: Six donor age groups were covered, ranging from 30 or younger up to 70 or older, and each group contained at least three individuals. Paired pre- and post-chemotherapy samples in the hematological group came from chronic lymphocytic leukemia patients treated with fludarabine- or bendamustine-based regimens. In total, the full dataset held 10 million or so TCR reads. To look at immunoaging and at how T cells reconstitute after chemotherapy, the study profiled TCR beta repertoires in peripheral blood from both healthy donors and cancer patients. The cohort comprised 218 cancer patients, roughly 94 with hematological and over 110 with solid cancers, plus 95 healthy donors as a reference group.

CDR1 MNHEY and CDR2 SVGAGI are derived from the germline V gene. The CDR3 sequence holds 14 residues, the cysteine and phenylalanine included. CDR3 DNA is the only sequence kept; it has 42 bases, read in frame from the first base. Rearranged TRB sequences spanning V, D and J segments were amplified in a multiplex touch-down PCR with a mixed TRB-A/B primer pool. Illumina adapters and sample indices were added to the amplicons in two consecutive PCR reactions performed with Phusion HS II polymerase. After gel purification with the NucleoSpin Gel and PCR Clean-up kit, the amplicons were checked using Qubit and an Agilent 2100 Bioanalyzer. The libraries were sequenced on an Illumina MiSeq with 600-cycle, single-indexed, paired-end runs. The study's own analysis went as follows. Processing of the TRB sequences was carried out with MiXCR versions 2.12 and 3.0.5. A clone was defined as each unique CDR3 nucleotide sequence, and only productive sequences supported by at least two reads were kept. The repertoire metrics were Shannon diversity, evenness, clonality (calculated as one minus evenness), and diversity profiles parameterized by alpha from 0 to 5. Generation probabilities of clones in paired pre- and post-chemotherapy samples were computed with the IGoR algorithm. TCRdb's own reprocessing of the public reads used fastp at Q25 and MiXCR and kept productive beta chains. Each CDR3 protein appears once, grouped with its most common genes and DNA. TCRdb's processing, not the study's, gives the V and J calls here. For this sample the table gives more than 4,000 distinct CDR3 sequences, of which about 30% were detected only once. Jointly, the top ten make up around 15% of the sample.

Genomic DNA extracted from peripheral blood, rather than sorted cells or RNA, was used as the source for amplification of TCR beta rearrangements. Regarding this clonotype: The target of this receptor is not known. Its ends do not fully match the called genes, so a read error is possible.

On the study overall, not on this receptor specifically: According to the authors, the repertoire data do not allow conclusions to be drawn about immunological memory after chemotherapy. Lymphoid organ infiltration was present in hematological cancer patients, and this infiltration may itself impair thymic emigration or peripheral T cell expansion. Significantly lower blood TCR diversity and higher clonality were observed in untreated patients with hematological or solid cancers than in age-matched healthy donors. Median generation probability increased over the chemotherapy interval in both cancer cohorts, suggesting repertoire reconstitution through rebound thymic output. Declining TCR diversity with age in healthy donors was mainly explained by loss of richness; in cancer patients, loss of evenness also contributed.

Sequencing was done on a sample of blood. The sequence links TRBV6-5 to TRBJ1-1; the best D guess is TRBD1, with 5 bases matching. This TCR derives from a human donor with a blood cancer. The encoded CDR3 is CASSQGLAGVSRFF. The DNA sequence is given as TGTGCCAGCAGTCAGGGACTAGCGGGGGTTTCCCGCTTCTTC.